This paragraph covers one T cell receptor (beta chain) sequence. What it binds is unknown. The data were obtained in a study of cytomegalovirus exposure and HLA in healthy donors. Whole-study findings and limits: Common viral pathogens seemed, in a later analysis, to connect with several of the most significant clusters.

Germline V gene lookup returns CDR1 SEHNR and CDR2 FQNEAQ (reference sequence). The CDR3 contains 17 residues. The germline V and J ends were trimmed by 3 bases and 0 bases, with 17 bases remaining between them. This PCR relied on a set of 60 Vbeta primers and 13 Jbeta primers. Produced via immunoSEQ multiplex PCR; TCRdb's table is partial and in-frame only. The sample shows around 170,000 clones, around 80% of them seen only once. The chain employs TRBV7-9 and TRBJ1-2; tentatively, D is TRBD1 (5 bases). The sample comprised PBMCs. The source of this sequence is a man aged 18 to 29 in good health and CMV-seronegative. The CDR3 sequence: CASSLGGWQGANYGYTF. For the CDR3, the DNA is TGTGCCAGCAGCTTGGGGGGATGGCAAGGAGCTAACTATGGCTACACCTTC. The complete variable domain, with remaining parts taken from reference TRBV7-9 and TRBJ1-2, reads DTGVSQNPRHKITKRGQNVTFRCDPISEHNRLYWYRQTLGQGPEFLTYFQNEAQLEKSRLLSDRFSAERPKGSFSTLEIQRTEQGDSAMYLCASSLGGWQGANYGYTFGSGTRLTVV.